This T cell receptor (beta chain) is from a study of T-cell memory formation after mild COVID-19. In the study overall: TCR clusters were largely donor specific. Notes on the study in general: Several responding clones turned up in pre-infection memory, indicating that cross-reactive memory may have taken part.

This clonotype was detected a few times. Its antigen is still unknown. Each CDR3 protein gets one entry after TCRdb re-called the 5' RACE reads with MiXCR. This table has roughly 380,000 distinct CDR3 sequences, 25% to 30% appearing once. This receptor was obtained from an adult woman who had mild COVID-19 (a few samples of this study predate the infection). Cell type and time point are not known. Material: PBMCs or a T cell subset sorted from them (not recorded which).

CDR3 sequence (DNA): TGCAGCGCCCGGGCCAACGAGCAGTACTTC. This codes for CSARANEQYF. The chain employs TRBV29-1 and TRBJ2-7; no clear D gene. Trimming took off 7 bases at V and 5 bases at J, with 9 bases between the two ends. This CDR3 comprises 10 residues. CDR1 is SQVTM and CDR2 is ANQGSEA in the germline V gene.